Listed below are T cell receptor beta chains from one sample, sequenced in a study of memory CD4+ T cells and cytomegalovirus serostatus. Method: immunoSEQ multiplex PCR; TCRdb's copy keeps in-frame clones and lacks some. The sample lists tens of thousands of clones; over 60% were seen once. Sample: memory CD4+ T cells from blood. The receptors here all came from an adult in good health and CMV-seronegative. CDR3s include the opening cysteine and the closing phenylalanine or tryptophan. Fields, in order: D gene, V gene, clone size, J gene, CDR3 DNA, CDR3 protein. A D gene is named only where the DNA matches it firmly. The size entry is marked missing in some rows and otherwise reads once, few, many or a size class.

>TRBD1|TRBV7-8|NA|TRBJ1-4
TGTGCCAGCAGCTTGCATCACCGGGACAGAGTTGAAAAACTGTTTTTT
CASSLHHRDRVEKLFF
>NA|TRBV7-6|NA|TRBJ1-5
TGTGCCAGCAGCGCCGGGGGACATCAGCCCCAGCATTTT
CASSAGGHQPQHF
>TRBD2|TRBV11-3|NA|TRBJ2-1
TGTGCCAGCAGCCGCAGCGGGAGGGCCCTCGATGAGCAGTTCTTC
CASSRSGRALDEQFF
>NA|TRBV11-3|few|TRBJ1-6
TGTGCCAGCAGCTTAGTAGGGAATTCACCCCTCCACTTT
CASSLVGNSPLHF
>NA|TRBV12-5|NA|TRBJ1-5
TGTGCTAGTGGTTCGACTTTCAATCAGCCCCAGCATTTT
CASGSTFNQPQHF
>NA|TRBV12-5|NA|TRBJ1-1
TGTGCTAGTGGTCGGGGGTCTGGGTTCACTGAAGCTTTCTTT
CASGRGSGFTEAFF
>TRBD1|TRBV5-1|NA|TRBJ2-3
TGCGCCAGCAGCGGGACAGGGGGTAGCGGGACAGATACTCAGTATTTT
CASSGTGGSGTDTQYF
>NA|TRBV21-1|NA|TRBJ2-7
TGTGCCAGCAGCAAAGGGGCGGGAGGCTACTCCTACGAGCAGTACTTC
CASSKGAGGYSYEQYF
>NA|TRBV5-5|NA|TRBJ1-1
TGTGCCAGCACCTTAAACCCCCCCATGAACACTGAAGCTTTCTTT
CASTLNPPMNTEAFF
>NA|TRBV5-5|NA|TRBJ1-1
TGTGCCAGCAGCTTGGCAGGCACGAACACTGAAGCTTTCTTT
CASSLAGTNTEAFF
>TRBD2|TRBV11-2|NA|TRBJ2-7
TGTGCCAGCAGCCCTAGGACTAGCGGGGCCTACGAGCAGTACTTC
CASSPRTSGAYEQYF
>NA|TRBV5-6|NA|TRBJ1-2
TGTGCCAGCAGCGAACTAGGGACTTCCTATGGCTACACCTTC
CASSELGTSYGYTF
>NA|TRBV7-6|once|TRBJ2-7
TGTGCCAGCAGCTTAGGGACGATCTACGAGCAGTACTTC
CASSLGTIYEQYF
>NA|TRBV9|NA|TRBJ2-1
TGTGCCAGCAGCGTAGACCCGAGCAATGAGCAGTTCTTC
CASSVDPSNEQFF
>NA|TRBV30|NA|TRBJ1-1
TGTGCCTGGTGGGGATTTCGCGGGGGTCAATTT
CAWWGFRGGQF
>NA|TRBV1|NA|TRBJ1-4
TGCACCAGCAGCCAAGATGAGGGGGCTAATGAAAAACTGTTTTTT
CTSSQDEGANEKLFF
>NA|TRBV7-9|NA|TRBJ1-1
TGTGCCAGCAGCTTAGAGCAGGGGAGGACTGAAGCTTTCTTT
CASSLEQGRTEAFF
>NA|TRBV2|once|TRBJ2-7
TGTGCCAGCAGTAACGGCTACGAGCAGTACTTC
CASSNGYEQYF
>TRBD2|TRBV19|once|TRBJ2-3
TGTGCCAGTACAGGAGCGGGAGCTTCTAGCACAGATACGCAGTATTTT
CASTGAGASSTDTQYF
>TRBD1|TRBV5-1|NA|TRBJ2-4
TGCGCCAGCAGCTCGCCGGGACAGGGCGTCAAAAACATTCAGTACTTC
CASSSPGQGVKNIQYF
>NA|TRBV4-2|NA|TRBJ1-2
TGTGCCAGCAGCCAAGGAGGACGGGGCCGCGGCTACACCTTC
CASSQGGRGRGYTF
>NA|TRBV6-1|once|TRBJ1-2
TGTGCCAGCAGTGAACAGGGTTCTAACTATGGCTACACCTTC
CASSEQGSNYGYTF
>TRBD2|TRBV19|NA|TRBJ2-1
TGTGCCAGCAACAAAGGGACTAGCGGGAGGCGCGAGCAGTTCTTC
CASNKGTSGRREQFF
>NA|TRBV2|NA|TRBJ2-2
TGTGCCGGAAGGCCGAGCACCGGGGAGCTGTTTTTT
CAGRPSTGELFF
>TRBD2|TRBV7-8|NA|TRBJ2-5
TGTGCCAGCAGCTCCGCTAGCGGGAGTCTCCAAGAGACCCAGTACTTC
CASSSASGSLQETQYF
>NA|TRBV7-2|NA|TRBJ2-3
TGTGCCAGCAGCTTTGAGGGGGGGGGCGATACGCAGTATTTT
CASSFEGGGDTQYF
>TRBD2|TRBV4-1|NA|TRBJ2-3
TGCGCCAGCAGCCAAACCCTAGCGGGAAGCACAGATACGCAGTATTTT
CASSQTLAGSTDTQYF